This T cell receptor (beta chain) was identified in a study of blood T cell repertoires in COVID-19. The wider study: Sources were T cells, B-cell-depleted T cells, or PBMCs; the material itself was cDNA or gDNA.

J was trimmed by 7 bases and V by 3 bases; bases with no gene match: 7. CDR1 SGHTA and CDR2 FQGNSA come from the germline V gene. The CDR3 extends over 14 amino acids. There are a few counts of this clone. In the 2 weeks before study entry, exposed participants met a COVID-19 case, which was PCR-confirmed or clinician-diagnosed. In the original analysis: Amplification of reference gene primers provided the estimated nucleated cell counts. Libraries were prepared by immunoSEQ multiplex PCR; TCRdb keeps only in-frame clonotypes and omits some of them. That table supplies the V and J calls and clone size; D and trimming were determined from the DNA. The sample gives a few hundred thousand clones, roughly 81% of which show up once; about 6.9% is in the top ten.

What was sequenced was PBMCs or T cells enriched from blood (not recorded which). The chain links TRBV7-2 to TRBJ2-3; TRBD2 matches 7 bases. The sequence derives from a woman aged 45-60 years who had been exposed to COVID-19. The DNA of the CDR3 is TGTGCCAGCAGCTTGACCGGGACTACCTATACGCAGTATTTT. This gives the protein CASSLTGTTYTQYF.